This T cell receptor beta chain appears in the sequencing data of a study of T-cell memory formation after mild COVID-19 (dated by TCRdb to the early 2020s). In terms of the full investigation: TCR sequence clusters from the two donors were found to be largely donor specific. In a couple of donors, T-cell clones that expanded and contracted after mild COVID-19 were followed by sequencing TCRalpha and TCRbeta repertoires longitudinally. The cohort was made up of two young adult volunteers, one female and one male, who were previously healthy.

This clonotype was seen a few times. The antigen this receptor binds is unknown. No much larger clone exists at a distance of one base, and base qualities are not known. The V end gives up 6 bases and the J end 7 bases, leaving 5 bases in the junction not matched to a gene. Measured from the cysteine to the phenylalanine, the CDR3 is 14 residues long. CDR3 DNA only is kept here, 42 bases in frame from base 1. TCRdb lists the instrument as Illumina NovaSeq 6000. cDNA libraries for TCRalpha and TCRbeta were prepared by 5'RACE using constant-segment primers, with sample barcodes and unique molecular identifiers added. Trizol reagent was used to extract RNA from every sample. Libraries were amplified in two PCR steps, with a second sample barcode and Illumina TruSeq adapters added in the second step. The libraries were sequenced on an Illumina NovaSeq using 2 x 150 bp paired-end reads. The source study handled its data this way. The reads were demultiplexed and collapsed into UMI-guided consensus sequences using migec v1.2.7. Using mixcr v2.1.11, UMI consensuses were aligned to TRA and TRB V and J templates and then assembled into clonotypes. Clonotypes were classified as expanded or contracted when called significant by both edgeR and NoisET, with noise models trained on biological replicates. For edgeR calls, the thresholds were a false discovery rate-adjusted p below 0.01 and a log2 fold-change of 1. As an exploratory analysis of dynamics, max-normalized trajectories of the 1000 most abundant clonotypes were examined by PCA with hierarchical clustering. Separately sequenced CD4+ and CD8+ repertoires were used to assign the CD4 or CD8 phenotype of responding clones. TCRdb applied fastp at Q25 and MiXCR to the public reads, then kept only in-frame beta chains. Rows with one shared CDR3 protein collapse into an entry with the most common genes and DNA. The V and J calls reflect TCRdb's pipeline rather than the authors' work. This sample gives 240,000 or so distinct CDR3 sequences in total; more than 8% of them show up just once. The ten largest clones add up to under 25% of the sample.

General study outcomes and caveats: Balanced CD4/CD8 phenotypes were observed for clones contracting from day 15 to 85, whereas a bias towards CD4+ was observed for a second wave of clones expanding from day 15 to 37. SARS-CoV-2 specificity was not confirmed for the second-wave clones peaking on day 37. Some responding clones were found in pre-infection memory, which suggests that pre-existing cross-reactive memory T cells took part in the SARS-CoV-2 response. Only a couple of mild cases were covered by the study, and larger cohorts that include severe cases with pre-infection samples were considered necessary. Contracting CD4+ clones appeared mostly in the CM and EM memory subsets, whereas CD8+ clones were enriched in EMRA.

Ficoll-Paque density gradient centrifugation was used to isolate PBMCs. The sequence links TRBV12-3 or TRBV12-4 to TRBJ2-3; 12 bases in the junction line up with TRBD2. The sequence derives from a man between 18 and 35 years old who had mild COVID-19 (a few samples of this study predate the infection). The sample titles of this study are shuffled in the database, so cell type and time point are left out; the donor was told from shared clones. Sequencing was performed on PBMCs or a T cell subset sorted from them (not recorded which). The CDR3 region reads CASSRLAGVNTQYF. The DNA sequence reads TGTGCCAGCAGCCGACTAGCGGGGGTAAATACGCAGTATTTT.